This T cell receptor (beta chain) was found in a study of blood T cell repertoires in COVID-19. Study-wide context: Italy, Spain and the United States were the sources of the convalescent and acute COVID-19 samples. PBMCs, B-cell-depleted T cells, or T cells were the source of the cDNA or gDNA that made up the material.

Germline CDR1 SGHTA, CDR2 FQGNSA. V was trimmed by 1 base and J by 9 bases, leaving 7 bases between them. This CDR3 is 12 amino acids long. In the authors' workflow: From reference gene primer amplification, estimates of nucleated cell counts were derived. Some clones are missing from TCRdb's copy, which holds only in-frame ones; the method was immunoSEQ multiplex PCR. Clonal size and the V and J genes are those of that table, whereas D and trimming came from the DNA. The sample shows more than 110,000 clones, about 77% of them seen only once. V usage is TRBV7-2 and J usage is TRBJ1-5; tentative D call: TRBD1 (6 bases). The source of this sequence is a woman between 45 and 65 years old with active or convalescent COVID-19. Sequencing was done on a sample of peripheral blood. The CDR3 region has the DNA TGTGCCAGCAGCTTAGGGGGGCTGCCCCAGCATTTT. The encoded protein is CASSLGGLPQHF.